This passage covers 5 T cell receptor beta chains from one sample sequenced in a study of blood T cell repertoires in COVID-19. Libraries were prepared by immunoSEQ multiplex PCR; TCRdb keeps only in-frame clonotypes and omits some of them. Here the sample spans about 170,000 clones, about 86% being singletons. Material: peripheral blood. The origin of the receptors is a man in his forties or fifties with active or convalescent COVID-19.

This clone was observed a few times. This chain uses TRBV10-3 with TRBJ1-5, with 10 bases that match TRBD1. Germline V CDR1 and CDR2: ENHRY, SYGVKD. This CDR3 region has 14 residues. Losses at the gene ends were 6 bases for V and 5 bases for J; bases not matched to a gene: 4. CDR3: CAISAGTGDQPQHF. The CDR3 nucleotides read TGTGCCATCAGCGCCGGGACAGGGGATCAGCCCCAGCATTTT.

The chain joins TRBV18 to TRBJ2-1; 9 nucleotides line up with TRBD1. CDR1 is KGHSH, CDR2 LQKENI, per germline. With 6 bases clipped from V and 3 bases from J, the junction kept 6 bases outside the gene matches. The CDR3 length is 15 residues. CDR3: CASSPGTGHYNEQFF. CDR3 bases: TGTGCCAGCTCGCCCGGGACAGGGCACTACAATGAGCAGTTCTTC.

The rearrangement uses TRBV7-3 and TRBJ2-5; 8 bases align to TRBD1. Trimming at V came to 4 bases and at J to 4 bases, leaving 5 bases not matched to a gene. This CDR3 comprises 14 residues. Germline V gene data show CDR1 as SGHTA and CDR2 as FQGTGA. The CDR3 nucleotides are TGTGCCAGCAGCTCGACAGGGGTGGGAGAGACCCAGTACTTC. This gives the protein CASSSTGVGETQYF. Based on the CDR3 plus reference TRBV7-3 and TRBJ2-5, the full variable domain is GAGVSQTPSNKVTEKGKYVELRCDPISGHTALYWYRQSLGQGPEFLIYFQGTGAADDSGLPNDRFFAVRPEGSVSTLKIQRTERGDSAVYLCASSSTGVGETQYFGPGTRLLVL.

CDR3 region: CSVEDYGGGTPIGYTF. CDR3 coding DNA: TGCAGCGTTGAGGATTATGGGGGGGGGACCCCTATAGGCTACACCTTC. V is TRBV29-1 and J is TRBJ1-2; a weak D match, TRBD1 (5 bases). Germline V gene sequence: CDR1 SQVTM, CDR2 ANQGSEA. V was clipped by 3 bases and J by 8 bases, with 25 bases between them. The CDR3 consists of 16 residues.

This chain links TRBV19 with TRBJ1-1, with D maybe TRBD1 (5 bases). The CDR3 is 17 residues long. The germline V gene encodes CDR1 LNHDA and CDR2 SQIVND (reference sequence). Trimming took off 1 base at V and 4 bases at J, with 19 bases between the two ends. The CDR3 nucleotides are TGTGCCAGTAGTATAGGACAGATTGGGGTCGATGGCACTGAAGCTTTCTTT. It yields the protein CASSIGQIGVDGTEAFF.